Shown below are 3 T cell receptor beta chains from a single sample sequenced in a study of blood T cell repertoires in COVID-19. Assay used: immunoSEQ multiplex PCR; TCRdb lists only in-frame clones, some missing. The sample has about 54,000 clones, approximately 90% seen once; the top ten hold under 9%. The sequencing sample was made of peripheral blood. The receptors were sampled from a woman between 40 and 50 years old with active COVID-19.

This clone has just one count. The V and J genes are TRBV15 and TRBJ1-5; no clear D. Trimming pared 5 bases from V and 3 bases from J, leaving 8 bases between. Germline lookup yields CDR1 LNHNV and CDR2 YYDKDF (reference sequence). The CDR3 contains 13 residues. CDR3 sequence: CATSASLNQPQHF. The CDR3 DNA sequence: TGTGCCACCAGCGCCAGTCTCAATCAGCCCCAGCATTTT.

The genes are TRBV3-1 (or the pseudogene TRBV3-2) and TRBJ1-6; 7 bases map to TRBD1. The germline V gene has CDR1 LGHDT and CDR2 YNNKEL (reference sequence). The V segment lost 4 bases and the J segment 9 bases; nucleotides outside the gene matches: 9. The CDR3 is made up of 15 amino acids. CDR3 DNA sequence: TGTGCCAGCAGCCGTCAGGGGGGTTCGGGTTCACCCCTCCACTTT. Protein sequence: CASSRQGGSGSPLHF.

The rearrangement links TRBV7-2 to TRBJ2-7; D uncertain. Germline lookup yields CDR1 SGHTA and CDR2 FQGNSA. The CDR3 extends over 14 amino acids. V dropped 2 bases and J dropped 1 base, with 9 bases sitting between them. CDR3 sequence reads: CASSLLSGSYEQYF. The CDR3 DNA sequence: TGTGCCAGCAGCTTATTATCCGGGTCCTACGAGCAGTACTTC. The whole variable domain, filled in from reference TRBV7-2 and TRBJ2-7, reads GAGVSQSPSNKVTEKGKDVELRCDPISGHTALYWYRQSLGQGLEFLIYFQGNSAPDKSGLPSDRFSAERTGGSVSTLTIQRTQQEDSAVYLCASSLLSGSYEQYFGPGTRLTVT.